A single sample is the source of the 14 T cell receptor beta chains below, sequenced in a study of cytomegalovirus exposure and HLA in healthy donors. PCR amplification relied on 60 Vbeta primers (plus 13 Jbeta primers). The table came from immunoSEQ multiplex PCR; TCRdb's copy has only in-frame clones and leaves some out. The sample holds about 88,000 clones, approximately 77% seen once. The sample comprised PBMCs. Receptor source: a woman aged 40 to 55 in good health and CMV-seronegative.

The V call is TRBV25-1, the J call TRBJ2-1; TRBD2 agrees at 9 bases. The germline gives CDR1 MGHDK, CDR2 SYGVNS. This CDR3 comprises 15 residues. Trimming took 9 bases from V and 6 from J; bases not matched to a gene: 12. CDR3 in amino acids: CARRKERGACNEQFF. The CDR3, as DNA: TGTGCCAGAAGAAAAGAGCGGGGGGCGTGCAATGAGCAGTTCTTC.

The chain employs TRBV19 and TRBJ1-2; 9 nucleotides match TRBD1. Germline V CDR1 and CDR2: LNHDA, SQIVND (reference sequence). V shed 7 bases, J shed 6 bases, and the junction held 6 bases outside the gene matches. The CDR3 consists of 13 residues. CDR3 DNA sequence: TGTGCCAGTAACAGGGGGCGATCGGATGGCTACACCTTC. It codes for CASNRGRSDGYTF.

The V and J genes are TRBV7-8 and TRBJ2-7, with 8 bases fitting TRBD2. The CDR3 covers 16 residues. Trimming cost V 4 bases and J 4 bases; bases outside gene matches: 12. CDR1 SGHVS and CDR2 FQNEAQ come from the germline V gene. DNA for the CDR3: TGTGCCAGCAGCTCCCTTGGGGGCGGGGGGCGTTACGAGCAGTACTTC. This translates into CASSSLGGGGRYEQYF.

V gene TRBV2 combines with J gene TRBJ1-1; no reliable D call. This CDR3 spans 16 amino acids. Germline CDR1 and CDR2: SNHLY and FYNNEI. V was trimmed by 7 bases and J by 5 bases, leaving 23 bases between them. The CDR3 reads CASTDLGYSAVTEAFF. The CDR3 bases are TGTGCCAGCACTGATCTTGGGTACTCGGCGGTGACTGAAGCTTTCTTT.

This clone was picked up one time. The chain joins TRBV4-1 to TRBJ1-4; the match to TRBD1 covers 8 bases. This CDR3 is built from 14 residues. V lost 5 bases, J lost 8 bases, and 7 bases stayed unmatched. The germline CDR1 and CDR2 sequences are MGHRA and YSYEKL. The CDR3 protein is CASSSGQAWEKLFF. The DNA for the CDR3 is TGCGCCAGCAGCTCGGGACAGGCGTGGGAAAAACTGTTTTTT.

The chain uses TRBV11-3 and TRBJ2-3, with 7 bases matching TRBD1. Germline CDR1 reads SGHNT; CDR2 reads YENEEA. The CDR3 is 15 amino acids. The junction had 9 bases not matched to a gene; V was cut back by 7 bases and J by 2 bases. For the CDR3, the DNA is TGTGCCAGCACTAGGGGGCTCCCCAACACAGATACGCAGTATTTT. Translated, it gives CASTRGLPNTDTQYF.

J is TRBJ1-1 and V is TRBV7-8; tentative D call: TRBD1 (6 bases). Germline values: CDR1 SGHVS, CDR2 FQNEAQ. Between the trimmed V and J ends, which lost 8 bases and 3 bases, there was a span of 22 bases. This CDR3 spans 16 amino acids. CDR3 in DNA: TGTGCCAGCTCGACCTTCCACCGGGGGGGGCACACTGAAGCTTTCTTT. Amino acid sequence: CASSTFHRGGHTEAFF.

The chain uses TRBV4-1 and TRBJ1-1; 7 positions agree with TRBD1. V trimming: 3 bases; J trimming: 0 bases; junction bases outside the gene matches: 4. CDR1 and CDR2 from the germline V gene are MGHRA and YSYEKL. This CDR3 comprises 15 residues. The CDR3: CASSQPTGMNTEAFF. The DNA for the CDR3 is TGCGCCAGCAGCCAGCCGACAGGGATGAACACTGAAGCTTTCTTT.

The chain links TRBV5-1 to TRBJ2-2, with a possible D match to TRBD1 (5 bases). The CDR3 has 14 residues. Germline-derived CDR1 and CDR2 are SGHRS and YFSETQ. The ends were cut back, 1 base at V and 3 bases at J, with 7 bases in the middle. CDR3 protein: CASSLLGDTGELFF. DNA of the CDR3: TGCGCCAGCAGCTTGTTAGGGGACACCGGGGAGCTGTTTTTT. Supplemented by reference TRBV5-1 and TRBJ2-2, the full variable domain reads KAGVTQTPRYLIKTRGQQVTLSCSPISGHRSVSWYQQTPGQGLQFLFEYFSETQRNKGNFPGRFSGRQFSNSRSEMNVSTLELGDSALYLCASSLLGDTGELFFGEGSRLTVL.

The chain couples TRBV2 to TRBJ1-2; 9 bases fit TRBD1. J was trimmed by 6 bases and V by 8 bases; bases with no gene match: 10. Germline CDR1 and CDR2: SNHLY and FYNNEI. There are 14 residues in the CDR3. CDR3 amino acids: CASGDRGRRDGYTF. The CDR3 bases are TGTGCCAGCGGAGACAGGGGGAGACGGGATGGCTACACCTTC.

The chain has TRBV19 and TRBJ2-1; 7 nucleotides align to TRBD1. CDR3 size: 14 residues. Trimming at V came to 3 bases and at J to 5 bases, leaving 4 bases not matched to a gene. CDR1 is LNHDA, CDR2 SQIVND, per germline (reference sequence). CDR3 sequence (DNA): TGTGCCAGTAGTATCCGACAGGGTAACAATGAGCAGTTCTTC. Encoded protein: CASSIRQGNNEQFF.

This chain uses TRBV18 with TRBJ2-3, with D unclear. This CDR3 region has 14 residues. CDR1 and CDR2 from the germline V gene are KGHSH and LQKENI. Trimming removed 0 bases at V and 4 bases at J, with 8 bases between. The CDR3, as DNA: TGTGCCAGCTCACCACCGGCCGGGTCAGATACGCAGTATTTT. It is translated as CASSPPAGSDTQYF.

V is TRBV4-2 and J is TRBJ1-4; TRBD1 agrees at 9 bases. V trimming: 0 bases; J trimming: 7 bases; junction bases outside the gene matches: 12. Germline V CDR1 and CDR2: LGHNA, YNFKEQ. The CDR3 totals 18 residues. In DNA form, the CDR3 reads TGTGCCAGCAGCCAAGATTGGGCCTTTCGGGACAGGGCTGAAAAACTGTTTTTT. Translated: CASSQDWAFRDRAEKLFF.

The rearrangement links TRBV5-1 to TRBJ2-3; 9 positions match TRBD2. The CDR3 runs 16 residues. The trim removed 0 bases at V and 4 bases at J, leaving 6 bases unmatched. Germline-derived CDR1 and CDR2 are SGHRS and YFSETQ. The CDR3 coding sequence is TGCGCCAGCAGCTTGGTTCCCGTAGCGGGGGCAGATACGCAGTATTTT. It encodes CASSLVPVAGADTQYF.